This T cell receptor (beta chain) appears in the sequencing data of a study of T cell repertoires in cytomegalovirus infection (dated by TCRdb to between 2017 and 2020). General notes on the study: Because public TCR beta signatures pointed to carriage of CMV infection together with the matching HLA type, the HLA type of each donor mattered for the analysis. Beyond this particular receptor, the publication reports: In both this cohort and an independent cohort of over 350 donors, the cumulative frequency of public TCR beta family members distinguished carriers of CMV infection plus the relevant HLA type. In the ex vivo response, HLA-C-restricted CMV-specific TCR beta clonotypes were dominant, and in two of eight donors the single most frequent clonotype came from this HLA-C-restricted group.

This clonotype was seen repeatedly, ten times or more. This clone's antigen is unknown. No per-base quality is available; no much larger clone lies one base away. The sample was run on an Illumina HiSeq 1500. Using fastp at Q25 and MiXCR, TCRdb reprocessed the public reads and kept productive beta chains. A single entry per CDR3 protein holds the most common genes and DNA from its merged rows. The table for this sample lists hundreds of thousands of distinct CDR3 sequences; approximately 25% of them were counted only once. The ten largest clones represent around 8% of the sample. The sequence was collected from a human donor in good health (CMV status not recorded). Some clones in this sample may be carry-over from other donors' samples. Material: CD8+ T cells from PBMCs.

The CDR3 reads as follows: CASSPGLETQYF. The nucleotide sequence reads TGTGCCAGCAGCCCCGGACTGGAGACCCAGTACTTC. The receptor chain draws on TRBV7-9 and TRBJ2-5, with a tentative D gene TRBD2 over 5 matching bases. Measured from the cysteine to the phenylalanine, the CDR3 is 12 residues long. Just the 36-base CDR3 DNA is kept, in frame starting at base 1. Sequences SEHNR (CDR1) and FQNEAQ (CDR2) are obtained from the germline V gene (reference sequence). Trimming removed 5 bases from V and 5 bases from J, leaving 9 bases between the germline ends. Extended through the reference TRBV7-9 and TRBJ2-5 proteins, this CDR3 yields the full variable domain: DTGVSQNPRHKITKRGQNVTFRCDPISEHNRLYWYRQTLGQGPEFLTYFQNEAQLEKSRLLSDRFSAERPKGSFSTLEIQRTEQGDSAMYLCASSPGLETQYFGPGTRLLVL.